One and the same sample provided the 28 T cell receptor beta chains below, sequenced in a study of blood T cell repertoires in COVID-19. Sequencing used immunoSEQ multiplex PCR; TCRdb keeps in-frame clones, though not all of them. The table records over 150,000 clones, 60% to 80% of them present only once. Source material: peripheral blood. All receptors derive from a woman aged 70-85 years with acute or convalescent COVID-19.

The V gene is TRBV30, the J gene TRBJ1-4; 7 nucleotides match TRBD1. V shed 1 base, J shed 8 bases, and the junction held 7 bases outside the gene matches. Germline V gives CDR1 GTSNPN, CDR2 SVGIG (reference sequence). CDR3 length: 14 residues. The CDR3 coding sequence is TGTGCCTGGAGTGAAGACAGGGTAGGCGAAAAACTGTTTTTT. Residues: CAWSEDRVGEKLFF.

The rearrangement links TRBV30 to TRBJ1-6; TRBD1 agrees at 9 bases. Germline CDR1 and CDR2: GTSNPN and SVGIG (reference sequence). The CDR3 covers 17 residues. V gave up 6 bases and J gave up 3 bases; unmatched junction bases: 12. CDR3 protein: CACQTGGAGLYNSPLHF. The CDR3 DNA sequence: TGTGCCTGCCAAACAGGGGGCGCAGGACTCTATAATTCACCCCTCCACTTT.

The genes are TRBV27 and TRBJ2-7, with 7 bases that match TRBD2. Germline-derived CDR1 and CDR2 are MNHEY and SMNVEV (reference sequence). The trim removed 5 bases at V and 0 bases at J, leaving 7 bases unmatched. There are 15 residues in the CDR3. The CDR3 reads CASSRTSVGSYEQYF. The CDR3 DNA sequence: TGTGCCAGCAGTAGAACTAGCGTTGGCTCCTACGAGCAGTACTTC.

The genes are TRBV6-5 and TRBJ2-7; perhaps TRBD2 as D (6 bases). The germline V gene has CDR1 MNHEY and CDR2 SVGAGI. The length of the CDR3 is 14 residues. V lost 5 bases to trimming and J lost 6 bases, with 17 bases between them. The CDR3 bases are TGTGCCAGCAGTACCCCCGGGGGATCAGGCGAGCAGTACTTC. Translation gives CASSTPGGSGEQYF.

The chain employs TRBV10-2 and TRBJ2-1; 8 nucleotides align to TRBD2. Trimming took 4 bases from V and 5 from J; bases not matched to a gene: 7. The CDR3 contains 15 residues. Looked up from germline, CDR1 is WSHSY and CDR2 is SAAADI. CDR3 protein: CASSVLGLAHNEQFF. The CDR3 DNA sequence: TGCGCCAGCAGTGTGCTAGGACTAGCCCACAATGAGCAGTTCTTC.

This rearrangement joins TRBV6-2 or TRBV6-3 to TRBJ2-2; 11 positions match TRBD2. Looked up from germline, CDR1 is MNHEY and CDR2 is SVGEGT. V gave up 2 bases and J gave up 2 bases; unmatched junction bases: 13. This CDR3 comprises 20 residues. The DNA for the CDR3 is TGTGCCAGCAGTTACCCGTTAGCGGGAGGGCCAGCCGTTAACACCGGGGAGCTGTTTTTT. Its protein product is CASSYPLAGGPAVNTGELFF.

V is TRBV19 and J is TRBJ1-2; 7 nucleotides match TRBD1. The germline gives CDR1 LNHDA, CDR2 SQIVND (reference sequence). V trimming: 8 bases; J trimming: 2 bases; junction bases outside the gene matches: 17. CDR3 length equals 17 residues. The CDR3 loop reads CASGAVVGRGVNYGYTF. CDR3 DNA sequence: TGTGCCAGTGGGGCCGTTGTGGGCAGGGGGGTAAACTATGGCTACACCTTC.

The rearrangement uses TRBV5-5 and TRBJ2-7; tentatively, D is TRBD2 (6 bases). Deletions cut 4 bases from V and 5 bases from J, with 10 bases between. CDR1 and CDR2 (germline): SGHKS, YYEKEE (reference sequence). CDR3 length: 12 residues. CDR3 sequence reads: CASSRWGDEQYF. CDR3 sequence (DNA): TGTGCCAGCAGCCGATGGGGGGACGAGCAGTACTTC.

V and J are TRBV27 and TRBJ2-1; the D gene is possibly TRBD1 (6 bases). Germline assignment: CDR1 MNHEY and CDR2 SMNVEV (reference sequence). The CDR3 runs 13 residues. V lost 6 bases, J lost 3 bases, and 9 bases lay in between. This chain's CDR3 is CASRRGNYNEQFF. The CDR3 coding sequence is TGTGCCAGCAGAAGGGGGAACTACAATGAGCAGTTCTTC.

This clone has a handful of counts. This chain uses TRBV9 with TRBJ1-2, with D uncertain. CDR1 and CDR2 (germline): SGDLS, YYNGEE. Between the trimmed V and J ends, which lost 0 bases and 8 bases, there was a span of 14 bases. The CDR3 contains 14 residues. In DNA form, the CDR3 reads TGTGCCAGCAGCGTAGGAGAGGGCCCTCTAGGCTACACCTTC. It codes for CASSVGEGPLGYTF.

The chain combines TRBV19 with TRBJ1-5; 9 nucleotides match TRBD1. This CDR3 is built from 16 residues. CDR1 is LNHDA, CDR2 SQIVND, per germline (reference sequence). V dropped 7 bases and J dropped 2; count of bases not matched to a gene: 9. The CDR3 protein is CASTTDRDRGNQPQHF. The DNA of the CDR3 is TGTGCCAGTACCACGGACCGGGACAGGGGCAATCAGCCCCAGCATTTT.

The chain is built from TRBV24-1 and TRBJ2-2, with 13 bases fitting TRBD2. CDR1 and CDR2 from the germline V gene are KGHDR and SFDVKD. CDR3 size: 17 residues. The V and J ends lost 4 bases and 6 bases, in that order; junction bases with no gene match: 7. Here the CDR3 reads CATSDPGTSGKSGELFF. The DNA for the CDR3 is TGTGCCACCAGTGACCCCGGGACTAGCGGGAAGTCCGGGGAGCTGTTTTTT.

The V gene is TRBV27, the J gene TRBJ1-2; D is uncertain. Germline V lookup: CDR1 MNHEY, CDR2 SMNVEV (reference sequence). The CDR3 contains 14 residues. V was trimmed by 5 bases and J by 2 bases, leaving 12 bases between them. CDR3 DNA: TGTGCCAGCAGTACGCTCTCAGGCAACTATGGCTACACCTTC. It encodes CASSTLSGNYGYTF.

The rearrangement uses TRBV5-1 and TRBJ2-7, with TRBD1 identical over 8 bases. The germline V gene encodes CDR1 SGHRS and CDR2 YFSETQ. The trim removed 4 bases at V and 6 bases at J, leaving 12 bases unmatched. The CDR3 contains 15 residues. CDR3 sequence reads: CASSAVGQGLSEQYF. The DNA for the CDR3 is TGCGCCAGCAGCGCAGTAGGACAGGGTTTGTCCGAGCAGTACTTC.

The rearrangement links TRBV5-1 to TRBJ1-2; 7 bases line up with TRBD1. From germline, CDR1 is SGHRS and CDR2 YFSETQ. This CDR3 spans 16 amino acids. The V segment lost 3 bases and the J segment 6 bases; nucleotides outside the gene matches: 14. The CDR3 reads CASSSTVVTGPDGYTF. The CDR3 region has the DNA TGCGCCAGCAGCTCAACCGTAGTGACAGGGCCGGATGGCTACACCTTC.

The chain couples TRBV30 to TRBJ1-2; 9 bases agree with TRBD1. V gave up 4 bases and J gave up 8 bases; unmatched junction bases: 8. This CDR3 is built from 13 residues. Germline values: CDR1 GTSNPN, CDR2 SVGIG (reference sequence). CDR3 sequence reads: CAWNRGRREGYTF. The CDR3 DNA reads as TGTGCCTGGAACAGGGGGCGCAGGGAGGGCTACACCTTC.

V and J are TRBV7-9 and TRBJ2-1; TRBD1 matches 9 bases. The V segment lost 11 bases and the J segment 8 bases; nucleotides outside the gene matches: 13. The germline gives CDR1 SEHNR, CDR2 FQNEAQ (reference sequence). This CDR3 has 14 amino acids. The CDR3 here is CAGDRVGLSDEQFF. CDR3 DNA: TGTGCCGGGGACAGGGTGGGTTTGTCGGATGAGCAGTTCTTC.

In its sample, this clone was seen once. For the CDR3, the DNA is TGTGCCAGCAGCGTAAGGGGTCGACTAGCAGGCGAGCAGTTCTTC. Its translation is CASSVRGRLAGEQFF. V is TRBV5-6 and J is TRBJ2-1; 7 nucleotides align to TRBD2. The germline V gene has CDR1 SGHDT and CDR2 YYEEEE. The length of the CDR3 is 15 residues. J lost 10 bases, V lost 4 bases, and 14 bases had no gene match.

This chain joins TRBV9 and TRBJ2-2; 12 bases map to TRBD2. Germline loops: CDR1 SGDLS, CDR2 YYNGEE. The CDR3 covers 16 residues. V shed 3 bases and J 6 bases; nucleotides not matched to a gene: 6. DNA for the CDR3: TGTGCCAGCAGCGCTAGCGGGAGGGCCGGGGCCGGGGAGCTGTTTTTT. Translating it yields CASSASGRAGAGELFF.

The rearrangement uses TRBV19 and TRBJ2-7; D unclear. Trimming took 5 bases from V and 2 from J, leaving 7 bases between them. The CDR3 has 12 amino acids. The germline CDR1 and CDR2 sequences are LNHDA and SQIVND (reference sequence). The CDR3 loop is CASSQDAYEQYF. For the CDR3, the DNA is TGTGCCAGTAGTCAGGATGCCTACGAGCAGTACTTC.

The chain combines TRBV6-2 or TRBV6-3 with TRBJ2-7; TRBD2 aligns across 7 bases. Per the germline V gene, CDR1 is MNHEY and CDR2 is SVGEGT. The ends lost 8 bases at V and 1 base at J; junction bases unmatched: 11. The CDR3 is 15 amino acids. The CDR3 sequence: CASGSTGLGSYEQYF. CDR3 nucleotide sequence: TGTGCCAGCGGTTCTACTGGACTAGGATCCTACGAGCAGTACTTC.

The V and J genes are TRBV5-6 and TRBJ1-2; weak D call: TRBD1 (6 bases). V was clipped by 3 bases and J by 0 bases, with 15 bases between them. Germline V CDR1 and CDR2: SGHDT, YYEEEE. This CDR3 contains 16 residues. CDR3 region: CASSSGYREANYGYTF. For the CDR3, the DNA is TGTGCCAGCAGCTCTGGGTACAGGGAAGCTAACTATGGCTACACCTTC.

The CDR3 DNA reads TGTGCCAGCAGCTTAGGGACTCTAGCGGGAGCGTCTATTGATACGCAGTATTTT. Amino acid sequence: CASSLGTLAGASIDTQYF. The chain couples TRBV7-3 to TRBJ2-3; TRBD2 agrees at 10 bases. Germline V gene sequence: CDR1 SGHTA, CDR2 FQGTGA. This CDR3 comprises 18 residues. The junction had 14 bases not matched to a gene; V was cut back by 2 bases and J by 6 bases.

The rearrangement joins TRBV3-1 (or the pseudogene TRBV3-2) to TRBJ2-1; perhaps TRBD1 as D (6 bases). CDR3 length equals 13 residues. Looked up from germline, CDR1 is LGHDT and CDR2 is YNNKEL (reference sequence). The V and J ends lost 3 bases and 13 bases respectively, with 16 bases between them. CDR3 region: CASSHHRDLSQFF. CDR3 nucleotide sequence: TGTGCCAGCAGCCACCACAGGGATTTGTCCCAGTTCTTC.

The gene calls are TRBV5-4 and TRBJ1-1; the D is unclear. Germline CDR1 SGHNT, CDR2 YYREEE (reference sequence). V lost 0 bases and J 3 bases, leaving 6 bases between the germline ends. The CDR3 sequence is 13 residues long. The CDR3 reads CASSLVGDTEAFF. CDR3 DNA sequence: TGTGCCAGCAGCTTGGTCGGGGACACTGAAGCTTTCTTT.

This chain connects TRBV24-1 to TRBJ2-1; 9 nucleotides align to TRBD2. The germline CDR1 and CDR2 sequences are KGHDR and SFDVKD. V lost 7 bases to trimming and J lost 0 bases; unmatched junction nucleotides: 6. The CDR3 is made up of 16 amino acids. The CDR3 coding sequence is TGTGCCACCAGAGGGACTAGCCGAAGCTCCTACAATGAGCAGTTCTTC. This sequence encodes CATRGTSRSSYNEQFF.

This clone has more than one count but fewer than ten. The chain uses TRBV5-4 and TRBJ1-1; 10 bases are a match to TRBD1. The CDR3 spans 13 residues. Trimming at V came to 0 bases and at J to 10 bases, leaving 3 bases not matched to a gene. Germline values: CDR1 SGHNT, CDR2 YYREEE (reference sequence). The CDR3 nucleotides read TGTGCCAGCAGCTTGGCGGGGACAGGGGCAGCTTTCTTT. It encodes CASSLAGTGAAFF.

The chain joins TRBV5-1 to TRBJ2-3, with 9 bases identical to TRBD1. The CDR3 loop spans 17 amino acids. Germline V gene data show CDR1 as SGHRS and CDR2 as YFSETQ. The J segment lost 2 bases and the V segment lost 4 bases, leaving 11 bases of the junction unmatched. The CDR3, as DNA: TGCGCCAGCAGCCAACAGGGGGCCTCCGGCTACACAGATACGCAGTATTTT. This encodes CASSQQGASGYTDTQYF.